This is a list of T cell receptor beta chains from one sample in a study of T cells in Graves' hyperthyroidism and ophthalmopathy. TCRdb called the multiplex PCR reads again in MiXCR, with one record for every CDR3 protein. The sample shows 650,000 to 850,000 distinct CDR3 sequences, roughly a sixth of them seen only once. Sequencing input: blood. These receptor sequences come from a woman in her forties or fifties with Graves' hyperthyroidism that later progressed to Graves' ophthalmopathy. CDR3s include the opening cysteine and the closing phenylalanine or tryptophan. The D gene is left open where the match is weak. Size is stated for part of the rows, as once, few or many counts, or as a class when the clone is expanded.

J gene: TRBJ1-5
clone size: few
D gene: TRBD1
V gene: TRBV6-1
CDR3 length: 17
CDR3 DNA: TGTGCCAGCACCGCGCCCGGACAGGCCCATAGCAATCAGCCCCAGCATTTT
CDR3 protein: CASTAPGQAHSNQPQHF

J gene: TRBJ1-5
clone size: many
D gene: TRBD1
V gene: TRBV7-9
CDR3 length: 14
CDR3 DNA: TGTGCCAGCAGCTTTGGACAGGGACGTCAGCCCCAGCATTTT
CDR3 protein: CASSFGQGRQPQHF

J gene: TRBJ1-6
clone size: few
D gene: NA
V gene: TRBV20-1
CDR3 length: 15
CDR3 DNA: TGCAGTGCTAGAGACCTCCTCAGGGGATTCTCACCCCTCCACTTT
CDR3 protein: CSARDLLRGFSPLHF

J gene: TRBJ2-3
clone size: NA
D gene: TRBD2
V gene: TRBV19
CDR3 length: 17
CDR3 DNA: TGTGCCAGTAGTATAGCCGAAGCGGGGGGGCCTACAGATACGCAGTATTTT
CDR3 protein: CASSIAEAGGPTDTQYF

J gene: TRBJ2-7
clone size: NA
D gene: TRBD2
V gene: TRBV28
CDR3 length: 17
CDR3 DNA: TGTGCCAGCAGTTCCTGGGCGGAAGCGGGAGGGAGAGGCGAGCAGTACTTC
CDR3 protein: CASSSWAEAGGRGEQYF

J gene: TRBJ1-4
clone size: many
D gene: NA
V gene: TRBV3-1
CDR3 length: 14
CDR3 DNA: TGTGCCAGCAGCCAGCAGGGTAGCGGTGAAAAACTGTTTTTT
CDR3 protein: CASSQQGSGEKLFF

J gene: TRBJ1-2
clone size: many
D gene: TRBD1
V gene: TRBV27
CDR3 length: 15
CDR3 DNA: TGTGCCAGCAGCTCAGCCGGGACAGAAGACTATGGCTACACCTTC
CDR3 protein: CASSSAGTEDYGYTF

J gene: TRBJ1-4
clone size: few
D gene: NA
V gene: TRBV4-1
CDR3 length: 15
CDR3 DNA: TGCGCCAGCAGCCAAGATGAAGGTATTAATGAAAAACTGTTTTTT
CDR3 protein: CASSQDEGINEKLFF

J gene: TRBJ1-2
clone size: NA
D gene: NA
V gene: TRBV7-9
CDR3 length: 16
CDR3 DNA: TGTGCCAGCAGCTTAGTGTTAGGTGGGGGCAACTATGGCTACACCTTC
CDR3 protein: CASSLVLGGGNYGYTF

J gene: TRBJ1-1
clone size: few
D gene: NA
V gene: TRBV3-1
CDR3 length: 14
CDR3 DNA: TGTGCCAGCAGCCAAGACTTGGTGAACACTGAAACTTTCTTT
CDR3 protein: CASSQDLVNTETFF

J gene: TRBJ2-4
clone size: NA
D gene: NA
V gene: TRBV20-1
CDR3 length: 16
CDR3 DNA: TGCAGTGCTAGTGGACTTGGGGGATGGGCCAAAAACATTCAGTACTTC
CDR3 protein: CSASGLGGWAKNIQYF

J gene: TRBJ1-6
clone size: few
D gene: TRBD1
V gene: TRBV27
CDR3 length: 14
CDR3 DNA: TGTGCCAGCAGCTTTGACAGGGGTATTTCACCCCTCCACTTT
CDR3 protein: CASSFDRGISPLHF

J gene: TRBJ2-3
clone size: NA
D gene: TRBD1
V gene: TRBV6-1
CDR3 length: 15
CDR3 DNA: TGTGCCAGCAGACCCGGGACAGAAATGATTTATACGCAGTATTTT
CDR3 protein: CASRPGTEMIYTQYF

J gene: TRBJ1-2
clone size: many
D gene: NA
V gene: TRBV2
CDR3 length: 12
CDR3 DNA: TGTGCCAGCAGATTAACTGGGGATGGCTACACCTTC
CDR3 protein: CASRLTGDGYTF

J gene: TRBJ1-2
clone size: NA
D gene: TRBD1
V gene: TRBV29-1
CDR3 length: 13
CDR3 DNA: TGCAGCGTAGTACCCGGGACAGGATATGGCTACACCTTC
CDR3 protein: CSVVPGTGYGYTF

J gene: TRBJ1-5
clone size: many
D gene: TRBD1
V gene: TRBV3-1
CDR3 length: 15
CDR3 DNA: TGTGCCAGCAGCAGGACAGGGAATGACAATCAGCCCCAGCATTTT
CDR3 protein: CASSRTGNDNQPQHF

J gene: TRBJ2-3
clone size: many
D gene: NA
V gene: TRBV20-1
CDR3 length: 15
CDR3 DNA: TGCAGTGCTACAGCTCTACCCCTAGTGGCAGATACGCAGTATTTT
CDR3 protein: CSATALPLVADTQYF

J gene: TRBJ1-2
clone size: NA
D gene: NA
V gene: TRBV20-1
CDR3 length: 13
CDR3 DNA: TGCAGTGCTCTGATCAGACAGCACTATGGCTACACCTTC
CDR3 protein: CSALIRQHYGYTF

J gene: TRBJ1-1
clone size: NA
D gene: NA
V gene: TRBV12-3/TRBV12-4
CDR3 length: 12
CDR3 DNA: TGTGCCAGCAGTTACGGGTTGGGTGAAGCTTTCTTT
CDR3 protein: CASSYGLGEAFF

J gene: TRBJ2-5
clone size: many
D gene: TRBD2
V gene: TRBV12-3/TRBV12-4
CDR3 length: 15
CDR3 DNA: TGTGCCAGCACCAGGACTAGCGGGGTTCAAGAGACCCAGTACTTC
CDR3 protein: CASTRTSGVQETQYF

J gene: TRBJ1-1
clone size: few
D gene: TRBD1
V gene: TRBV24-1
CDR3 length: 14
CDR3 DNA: TGTGCCACCAGTGAGGGACAGGGGGGCGCTGAAGCTTTCTTT
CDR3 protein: CATSEGQGGAEAFF

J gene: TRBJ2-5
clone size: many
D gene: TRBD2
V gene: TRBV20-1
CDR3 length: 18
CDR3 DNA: TGCAGTGCTGCGGCGGGCGCTAGCGGGGGCCGCTCCAGGGAGACCCAGTACTTC
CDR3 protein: CSAAAGASGGRSRETQYF

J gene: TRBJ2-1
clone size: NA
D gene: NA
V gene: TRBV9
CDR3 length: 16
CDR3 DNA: TGTGCCAGCAGCGTAGTGGCGGGGTTCCCTCCCCCAACGCAGTTCTTC
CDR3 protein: CASSVVAGFPPPTQFF

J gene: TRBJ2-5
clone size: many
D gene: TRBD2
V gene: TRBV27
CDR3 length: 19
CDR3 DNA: TGTGCCAGCAGTCCCCGCCCCGAACGACTAGCGGGGGGACAAGAGACCCAGTACTTC
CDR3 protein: CASSPRPERLAGGQETQYF

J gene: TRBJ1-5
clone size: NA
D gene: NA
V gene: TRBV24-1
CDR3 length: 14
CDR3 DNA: TGTGCCACCAGTGGCCAGCTTAGCAATCAGCCCCAGCATTTT
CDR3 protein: CATSGQLSNQPQHF

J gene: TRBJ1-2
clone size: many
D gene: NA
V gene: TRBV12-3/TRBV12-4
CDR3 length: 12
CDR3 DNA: TGTGCCAGCAGTTTAACCAAGTATGGCTACACCTTC
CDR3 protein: CASSLTKYGYTF

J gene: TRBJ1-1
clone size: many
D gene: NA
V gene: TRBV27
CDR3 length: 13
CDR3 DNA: TGTGCCAGCAGTTTTAGGGGAATCACTGAAGCTTTCTTT
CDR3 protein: CASSFRGITEAFF

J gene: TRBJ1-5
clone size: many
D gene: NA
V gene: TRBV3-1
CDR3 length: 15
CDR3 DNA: TGTGCCAGCAGCCAACAAGACAGGAACAATCAGCCCCAGCATTTT
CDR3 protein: CASSQQDRNNQPQHF

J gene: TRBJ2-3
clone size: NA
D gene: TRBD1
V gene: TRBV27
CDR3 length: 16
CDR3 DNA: TGTGCCAGCAGTCCCAGACAGGGGGTGAGCACAGATACGCAGTATTTT
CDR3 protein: CASSPRQGVSTDTQYF

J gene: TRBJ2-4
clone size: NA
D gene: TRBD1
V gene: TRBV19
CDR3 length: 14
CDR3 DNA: TGTGCCAGTAGTATAGGAGGGGGCCAGAACATTCAGTACTTC
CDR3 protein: CASSIGGGQNIQYF

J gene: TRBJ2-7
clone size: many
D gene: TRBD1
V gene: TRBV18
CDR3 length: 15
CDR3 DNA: TGTGCCAGCTCAGGGGGACAGGACTTCTCCTACGAGCAGTACTTC
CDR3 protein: CASSGGQDFSYEQYF

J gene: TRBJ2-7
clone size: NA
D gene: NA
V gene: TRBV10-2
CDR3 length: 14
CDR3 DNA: TGCGCCAGCAGTGAGTCGGTAGGGGTGTACGAGCAGTACTTC
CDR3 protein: CASSESVGVYEQYF

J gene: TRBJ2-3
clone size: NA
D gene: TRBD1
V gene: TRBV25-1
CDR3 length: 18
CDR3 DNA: TGTGCCAGCAGTGACCCCCGGACAGGGAGAGCGGGTACAGATACGCAGTATTTT
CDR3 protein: CASSDPRTGRAGTDTQYF

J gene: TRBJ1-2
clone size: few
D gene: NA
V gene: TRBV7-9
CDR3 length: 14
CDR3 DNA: TGTGCCAGCAGCTTAGACTCCGATAACTATGGCTACACCTTC
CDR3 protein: CASSLDSDNYGYTF

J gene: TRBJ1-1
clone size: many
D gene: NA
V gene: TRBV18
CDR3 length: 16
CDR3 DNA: TGTGCCAGCTCACCTTTAACTGACAGGACGAACACTGAAGCTTTCTTT
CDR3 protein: CASSPLTDRTNTEAFF

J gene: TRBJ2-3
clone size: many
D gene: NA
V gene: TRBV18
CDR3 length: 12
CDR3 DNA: TGTGCCAGCTCCCCAAGGGGGTATACGCAGTATTTT
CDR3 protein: CASSPRGYTQYF

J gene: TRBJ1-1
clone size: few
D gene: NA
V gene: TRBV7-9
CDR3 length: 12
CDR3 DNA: TGTGCCAGCAGCTCCCTCCAGGGTTCAGCTTTCTTT
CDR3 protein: CASSSLQGSAFF

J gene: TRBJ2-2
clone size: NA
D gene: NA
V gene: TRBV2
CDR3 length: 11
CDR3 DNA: TGTGCCAGCGGTTTCCGGGGGGAGCTGTTTTTT
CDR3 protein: CASGFRGELFF

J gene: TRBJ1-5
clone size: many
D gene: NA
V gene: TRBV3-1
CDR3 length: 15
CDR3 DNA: TGTGCCAGCAGCCAAGAAGCCGGGGTTGATCAGCCCCAGCATTTT
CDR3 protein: CASSQEAGVDQPQHF

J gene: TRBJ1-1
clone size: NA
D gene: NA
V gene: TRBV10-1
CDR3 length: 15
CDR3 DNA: TGCGCCAGCAGTGAGGGGAGAGGGGCTGACACTGAAGCTTTCTTT
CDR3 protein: CASSEGRGADTEAFF

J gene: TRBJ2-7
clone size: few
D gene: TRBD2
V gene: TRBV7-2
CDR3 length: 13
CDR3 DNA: TGTGCCAGCAGCAAACAGCGGGGTTACGAGCAGTACTTC
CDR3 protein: CASSKQRGYEQYF

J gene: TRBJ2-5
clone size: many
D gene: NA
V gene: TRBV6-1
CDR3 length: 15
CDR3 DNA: TGTGCCAGCAGTGAAGAGCCCCGCAACCAAGAGACCCAGTACTTC
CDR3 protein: CASSEEPRNQETQYF